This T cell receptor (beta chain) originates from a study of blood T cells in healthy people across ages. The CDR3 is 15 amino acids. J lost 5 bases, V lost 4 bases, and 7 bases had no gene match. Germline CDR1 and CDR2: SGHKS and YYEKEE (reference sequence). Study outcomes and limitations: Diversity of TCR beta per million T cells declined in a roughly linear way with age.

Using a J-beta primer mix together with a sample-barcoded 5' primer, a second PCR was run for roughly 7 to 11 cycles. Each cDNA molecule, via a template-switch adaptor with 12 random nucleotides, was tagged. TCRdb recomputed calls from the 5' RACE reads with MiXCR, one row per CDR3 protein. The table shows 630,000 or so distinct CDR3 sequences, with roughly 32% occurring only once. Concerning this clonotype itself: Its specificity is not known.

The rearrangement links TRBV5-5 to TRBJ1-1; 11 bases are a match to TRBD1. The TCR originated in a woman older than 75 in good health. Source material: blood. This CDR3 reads CASSRVGTGGTEAFF. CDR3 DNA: TGTGCCAGCAGCAGGGTCGGGACAGGGGGGACTGAAGCTTTCTTT. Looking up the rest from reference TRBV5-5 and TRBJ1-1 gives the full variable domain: DAGVTQSPTHLIKTRGQQVTLRCSPISGHKSVSWYQQVLGQGPQFIFQYYEKEERGRGNFPDRFSARQFPNYSSELNVNALLLGDSALYLCASSRVGTGGTEAFFGQGTRLTVV.